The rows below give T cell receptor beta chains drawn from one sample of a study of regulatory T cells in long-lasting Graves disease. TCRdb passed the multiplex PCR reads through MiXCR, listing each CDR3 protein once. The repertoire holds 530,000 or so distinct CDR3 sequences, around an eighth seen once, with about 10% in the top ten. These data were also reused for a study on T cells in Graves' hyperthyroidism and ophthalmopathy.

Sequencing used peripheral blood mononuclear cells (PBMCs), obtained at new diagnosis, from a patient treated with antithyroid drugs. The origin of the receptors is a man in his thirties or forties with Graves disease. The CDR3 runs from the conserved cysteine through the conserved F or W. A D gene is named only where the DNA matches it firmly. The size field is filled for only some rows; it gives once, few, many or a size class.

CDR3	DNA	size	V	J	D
CSARGPPGGVNEQFF	TGCAGTGCTAGAGGGCCCCCGGGGGGAGTCAATGAGCAGTTCTTC	many	TRBV20-1	TRBJ2-1	TRBD2
CASSTPSEPYEQYF	TGTGCCAGCAGTACCCCCAGCGAGCCCTACGAGCAGTACTTC	many	TRBV6-2/TRBV6-3	TRBJ2-7	.
CSVEDWQGVDTQYF	TGCAGCGTTGAAGATTGGCAGGGCGTAGATACGCAGTATTTT	many	TRBV29-1	TRBJ2-3	.
CASSPMGAQGTQYF	TGTGCCAGCAGCCCGATGGGGGCACAGGGGACCCAGTACTTC	many	TRBV3-1	TRBJ2-5	.
CASRPPDLLRIEQYF	TGTGCCAGCAGACCCCCGGACCTCCTCCGTATTGAGCAGTACTTC	many	TRBV12-3/TRBV12-4	TRBJ2-7	.
CATMEGLNSNQPQHF	TGTGCCACCATGGAGGGGCTGAATAGCAATCAGCCCCAGCATTTT	few	TRBV10-3	TRBJ1-5	.
CAISGGDTEAFF	TGTGCCATCAGTGGAGGGGACACTGAAGCTTTCTTT	few	TRBV10-3	TRBJ1-1	.
CASGLITGGKQPQHF	TGTGCCAGCGGTTTAATCACAGGGGGGAAACAGCCCCAGCATTTT	few	TRBV6-5	TRBJ1-5	TRBD1
CASSSAGRSSYGYTF	TGTGCCAGCAGTTCTGCCGGGAGATCTAGCTATGGCTACACCTTC	many	TRBV12-3/TRBV12-4	TRBJ1-2	.
CASRAPRASGSYDEQFF	TGTGCCAGCAGAGCCCCTAGGGCTAGCGGTTCCTACGATGAGCAGTTCTTC	.	TRBV6-1	TRBJ2-1	TRBD2
CASSSEGTANSPLHF	TGTGCCAGCAGTTCAGAAGGGACAGCAAATTCACCCCTCCACTTT	.	TRBV12-3/TRBV12-4	TRBJ1-6	TRBD1
CASSYSSQRNTEAFF	TGTGCCAGCAGTTACTCGAGCCAGCGTAACACTGAAGCTTTCTTT	.	TRBV6-5	TRBJ1-1	.
CASSTGDVGYGYTF	TGTGCCAGCAGCACTGGGGACGTTGGCTATGGCTACACCTTC	.	TRBV7-9	TRBJ1-2	.
CASTIVGGRSETQYF	TGTGCCAGCACCATCGTTGGCGGGAGGTCAGAGACCCAGTACTTC	few	TRBV3-1	TRBJ2-5	TRBD2
CASSLPGGATNEKLFF	TGTGCCAGCAGTTTACCGGGGGGTGCAACTAATGAAAAACTGTTTTTT	many	TRBV12-3/TRBV12-4	TRBJ1-4	.
CASSPQSTGYTEAFF	TGCGCCAGCAGCCCTCAATCGACAGGGTACACTGAAGCTTTCTTT	.	TRBV5-1	TRBJ1-1	TRBD1
CASSPGGATYEQYF	TGTGCCAGCAGTCCAGGGGGGGCAACCTACGAGCAGTACTTC	many	TRBV12-3/TRBV12-4	TRBJ2-7	.
CASRVDLEDSTDTQYF	TGTGCCAGCAGAGTAGATCTGGAGGACAGCACAGATACGCAGTATTTT	many	TRBV2	TRBJ2-3	.
CASSRSGSLEETQYF	TGCGCCAGCAGCCGCAGCGGGAGCTTGGAAGAGACCCAGTACTTC	.	TRBV5-1	TRBJ2-5	TRBD2
CSASGDSEAFF	TGCAGTGCTAGTGGGGACAGTGAAGCTTTCTTT	many	TRBV20-1	TRBJ1-1	TRBD1
CASRYRDRRTGELFF	TGTGCCAGCAGATACCGGGACAGGCGCACCGGGGAGCTGTTTTTT	many	TRBV6-5	TRBJ2-2	TRBD1
CAWSAGQGGQPQHF	TGTGCCTGGAGCGCGGGACAGGGAGGTCAGCCCCAGCATTTT	many	TRBV30	TRBJ1-5	TRBD1
CASSPPRQTSGRAKSEQFF	TGTGCCAGCAGCCCCCCTCGGCAGACTAGCGGGAGGGCCAAGAGTGAGCAGTTCTTC	many	TRBV7-9	TRBJ2-1	TRBD2
CASRLPGNQDEQYF	TGTGCCAGCAGGCTTCCCGGGAATCAGGACGAGCAGTACTTC	many	TRBV28	TRBJ2-7	.
CASSRVAGLSGNTIYF	TGTGCCAGCAGCCGTGTTGCGGGGCTCTCTGGAAACACCATATATTTT	once	TRBV7-2	TRBJ1-3	.
CASSWGGSLGETQYF	TGTGCCAGCAGTTGGGGCGGGAGTTTAGGAGAGACCCAGTACTTC	many	TRBV12-3/TRBV12-4	TRBJ2-5	TRBD2
CAWRYLTDTQYF	TGTGCCTGGAGGTACCTCACAGATACGCAGTATTTT	.	TRBV30	TRBJ2-3	.
CASSSPGQGDYGYTF	TGTGCCAGCAGTTCACCGGGACAGGGGGACTATGGCTACACCTTC	many	TRBV27	TRBJ1-2	TRBD1
CASGPPRGPGELFF	TGTGCCAGCGGCCCCCCGCGAGGGCCCGGGGAGCTGTTTTTT	.	TRBV3-1	TRBJ2-2	.
CASSLALGAGRAQFF	TGTGCCAGCAGCTTAGCGCTCGGGGCCGGGAGGGCGCAGTTCTTC	few	TRBV7-2	TRBJ2-1	TRBD2
CASSSSNYGYTF	TGTGCCAGCAGTTCGAGTAACTATGGCTACACCTTC	many	TRBV12-3/TRBV12-4	TRBJ1-2	.
CASSLVGQLNEKLFF	TGCGCCAGCAGCTTGGTGGGACAGCTTAATGAAAAACTGTTTTTT	few	TRBV5-1	TRBJ1-4	TRBD1
CASSLGLVAGDEQFF	TGCGCCAGCAGCTTGGGACTAGTTGCCGGCGATGAGCAGTTCTTC	few	TRBV5-1	TRBJ2-1	.
CASSDNTGARTQYF	TGTGCCAGCAGCGATAATACCGGGGCCCGTACGCAGTATTTT	.	TRBV3-1	TRBJ2-3	.
CALLGPFNEQFF	TGTGCCCTTTTAGGGCCTTTTAATGAGCAGTTCTTC	many	TRBV2	TRBJ2-1	.
CASSSARTSGNTIYF	TGTGCCAGCAGTTCCGCCCGCACCTCTGGAAACACCATATATTTT	many	TRBV12-3/TRBV12-4	TRBJ1-3	.
CSVRGQDIPTQYF	TGCAGTGTCAGGGGCCAGGACATCCCCACGCAGTATTTT	many	TRBV20-1	TRBJ2-3	.
CASSFLREGNQPQHF	TGTGCCAGCAGTTTTCTGAGGGAGGGCAATCAGCCCCAGCATTTT	many	TRBV28	TRBJ1-5	.
CATSARLQVQYQPQHF	TGTGCCACTTCTGCCCGTTTGCAGGTACAATATCAGCCCCAGCATTTT	many	TRBV19	TRBJ1-5	.
CASSPSQGESYGQYF	TGTGCCAGCAGTCCAAGTCAAGGGGAATCCTACGGGCAGTACTTC	.	TRBV12-3/TRBV12-4	TRBJ2-7	.